The 3 T cell receptor beta chains below come from one sample, sequenced in a study of blood T cell repertoires in COVID-19. The method was immunoSEQ multiplex PCR; TCRdb's version includes in-frame clones alone and lacks a portion of them. The sample carries roughly 220,000 clones, about 91% recorded once. Sample: PBMCs or T cells enriched from blood (not recorded which). The receptors derive from a woman aged 50 to 60 with acute COVID-19.

The rearrangement links TRBV19 to TRBJ1-1, with TRBD1 as a possible D gene (6 bases). Trimming took 3 bases from V and 5 from J, leaving 10 bases between them. This CDR3 has 13 amino acids. Germline lookup yields CDR1 LNHDA and CDR2 SQIVND (reference sequence). The DNA of the CDR3 is TGTGCCAGTAGTATTACCCAGGGGACTGAAGCTTTCTTT. As protein: CASSITQGTEAFF.

This chain joins TRBV3-1 (or the pseudogene TRBV3-2) and TRBJ2-3, with D possibly being TRBD2 (5 bases). From germline, CDR1 is LGHDT and CDR2 YNNKEL (reference sequence). Trimming cost V 3 bases and J 4 bases, with 14 bases left between them. The CDR3 spans 15 residues. The CDR3 DNA follows: TGTGCCAGCAGCCAGGTGCCACTAGTTTCAGATACGCAGTATTTT. Encoded protein: CASSQVPLVSDTQYF.

The genes are TRBV18 and TRBJ2-3; TRBD1 might be the D (6 bases). The CDR3 is 14 amino acids. V lost 3 bases to trimming and J lost 3 bases, with 10 bases between them. Germline V gene sequence: CDR1 KGHSH, CDR2 LQKENI. DNA of the CDR3: TGTGCCAGCTCACCCTATACAGGGACAGATACGCAGTATTTT. It codes for CASSPYTGTDTQYF.